This is a list of T cell receptor beta chains from one sample in a study of CD8 T cells in Susac syndrome. TCRdb called the immunoSEQ multiplex PCR reads again in MiXCR, with one record for every CDR3 protein. This sample yields 150,000 to 180,000 distinct CDR3 sequences, of which 90% to 95% are seen a single time; around 0.21% belongs to the top ten. Sequenced material: CD8+ T cells from PBMCs. The source of these receptors is a human donor with multiple sclerosis. Each CDR3 is given with its conserved first and last residue. D genes are given only for firm matches. For some rows the clone size is stated as once, few or many, or as a class when expanded; others skip it.

>TRBD1|TRBV7-9|.|TRBJ2-7
CASSPDRPKEQYF
TGTGCCAGCAGCCCGGACAGGCCCAAAGAGCAGTACTTC
>.|TRBV3-1|.|TRBJ2-5
CASSQDRQSGQETQYF
TGTGCCAGCAGCCAAGACCGTCAGTCTGGGCAAGAGACCCAGTACTTC
>.|TRBV27|.|TRBJ1-1
CASSFGGSTEAFF
TGTGCCAGCAGTTTTGGGGGTTCCACTGAAGCTTTCTTT
>.|TRBV4-1|once|TRBJ2-1
CASSQGGGNEQFF
TGCGCCAGCAGCCAAGGGGGCGGGAACGAGCAGTTCTTC
>TRBD1|TRBV7-9|.|TRBJ1-2
CASSPPGQGSYTF
TGTGCCAGCAGCCCACCTGGACAGGGTAGCTACACCTTC
>.|TRBV9|few|TRBJ2-1
CASSVGGASYNEQFF
TGTGCCAGCAGCGTAGGGGGCGCCTCCTACAATGAGCAGTTCTTC
>TRBD1|TRBV28|.|TRBJ2-7
CASSPTRDSLSYEQYF
TGTGCCAGCAGTCCAACGAGGGACAGCTTATCCTACGAGCAGTACTTC
>.|TRBV12-3/TRBV12-4|.|TRBJ1-2
CASSFIGDGYTF
TGTGCCAGCAGTTTCATCGGGGATGGCTACACCTTC
>TRBD2|TRBV2|.|TRBJ2-5
CASKTSGTQETQYF
TGTGCCAGCAAGACTAGCGGGACTCAAGAGACCCAGTACTTC
>.|TRBV12-3/TRBV12-4|.|TRBJ2-1
CASRSTSSYNEQFF
TGTGCCAGCAGGTCCACTAGCTCCTACAATGAGCAGTTCTTC
>.|TRBV7-9|.|TRBJ2-5
CASSLGGRPKETQYF
TGTGCCAGCAGCTTAGGTGGTAGGCCGAAAGAGACCCAGTACTTC
>.|TRBV20-1|.|TRBJ1-1
CSASAPDRPNTEAFF
TGCAGTGCTAGCGCCCCCGACAGACCGAACACTGAAGCTTTCTTT
>.|TRBV14|.|TRBJ2-3
CASSHFSTDTQYF
TGTGCCAGCAGCCACTTTAGCACAGATACGCAGTATTTT
>.|TRBV29-1|.|TRBJ1-2
CSVEDRGTSYTF
TGCAGCGTTGAAGATAGGGGAACAAGCTACACCTTC